These 16 T cell receptor beta chains originate from one sample sequenced in a study of vaccination effects on CD4 cells after COVID-19. These receptors are not linked to any known antigen. Measured with immunoSEQ multiplex PCR; TCRdb has only the in-frame clones, and not every one. This sample has about 41,000 clones, with 77% found just once. Prior to sequencing, the ViraFEST assay stimulated PBMC with viral peptide pools, which expanded the antigen-specific CD4+ T cells. Culture lasted over 9 days before CD4+ T cell isolation. People in the vaccine group had not been infected with SARS-CoV-2 before, and their nucleocapsid antibodies were negative. This specimen was CD4+ T cells from PBMCs cultured with HCoV-NL63 spike peptides, taken before COVID-19 vaccination. The receptor source for this set is a human donor who received a COVID-19 vaccine.

The rearrangement uses TRBV6-5 and TRBJ1-2; the D is unclear. Germline CDR1 is MNHEY and CDR2 is SVGAGI. V was pared by 2 bases and J by 4 bases, with 11 bases between. CDR3 length: 14 residues. The CDR3 coding sequence is TGTGCCAGCAGTTACAGGAGAGGCCCCTATGGCTACACCTTC. This translates into CASSYRRGPYGYTF.

The rearrangement links TRBV4-1 to TRBJ1-6; weak D call: TRBD1 (6 bases). This CDR3 is 14 amino acids long. The V gene's germline CDR1 is MGHRA and CDR2 YSYEKL. V was shortened by 1 base and J by 7 bases, with 8 bases between the two germline ends. The CDR3 coding sequence is TGCGCCAGCAGCCAAGGGCAGGGGAATTCACCCCTCCACTTT. It yields the protein CASSQGQGNSPLHF.

The V call is TRBV24-1, the J call TRBJ2-5; D is possibly TRBD1 or TRBD2 (6 bases each). CDR3 size: 15 residues. Trimming stripped 4 bases from V and 4 bases from J, with 15 bases between. Germline assignment: CDR1 KGHDR and CDR2 SFDVKD. CDR3 in amino acids: CATSDPTGAGETQYF. CDR3 nucleotides: TGTGCCACCAGTGACCCAACGGGGGCCGGAGAGACCCAGTACTTC.

The chain couples TRBV30 to TRBJ2-3; 7 bases align to TRBD2. V lost 2 bases and J lost 4; bases outside the gene matches: 9. From germline, CDR1 is GTSNPN and CDR2 SVGIG (reference sequence). The CDR3 is 15 residues long. The CDR3 nucleotides are TGTGCCTGGAGTCGAGGGGAGGGTTTTTCAGATACGCAGTATTTT. It encodes CAWSRGEGFSDTQYF.

The V gene is TRBV11-2, the J gene TRBJ2-2; D possibly corresponds to TRBD2 (5 bases). The CDR3 sequence is 15 residues long. In germline, CDR1 is SGHAT, CDR2 FQNNGV. V was cut by 1 base and J by 6 bases, with 12 bases left in between. The DNA for the CDR3 is TGTGCCAGCAGCTTAGGAGGGTACGTCGCCGGGGAGCTGTTTTTT. This sequence encodes CASSLGGYVAGELFF.

The genes are TRBV11-2 and TRBJ2-3, with D tentatively TRBD2 (5 bases). The CDR3 runs to 14 residues. Germline V gene lookup returns CDR1 SGHAT and CDR2 FQNNGV. V was pared by 5 bases and J by 1 base, with 10 bases between. The CDR3 spells CASSPLGGTDTQYF. CDR3 coding DNA: TGTGCCAGCAGCCCCCTCGGGGGCACAGATACGCAGTATTTT.

The chain uses TRBV30 and TRBJ2-3; D may correspond to TRBD1 or TRBD2 (5 bases each). The V and J ends lost 5 bases and 8 bases respectively, with 11 bases between them. There are 11 residues in the CDR3. Germline V lookup: CDR1 GTSNPN, CDR2 SVGIG (reference sequence). For the CDR3, the DNA is TGTGCCTGGGGGGGTTATAGTACGCAGTATTTT. Translation gives CAWGGYSTQYF.

This rearrangement joins TRBV19 to TRBJ1-6; 8 nucleotides align to TRBD1. Germline trimming cut 5 bases from V and 8 bases from J; bases unmatched to any gene: 11. There are 16 residues in the CDR3. The germline gives CDR1 LNHDA, CDR2 SQIVND (reference sequence). CDR3 sequence: CASSPPRGTGDSPLHF. The CDR3 DNA follows: TGTGCCAGTAGTCCACCACGTGGGACAGGAGATTCACCCCTCCACTTT.

The chain employs TRBV7-9 and TRBJ2-3; unclear D gene. CDR1 is SEHNR and CDR2 is FQNEAQ in the germline V gene (reference sequence). Trimming cost V 5 bases and J 4 bases, with 19 bases left between them. The CDR3 loop spans 16 amino acids. The CDR3: CASSPRASRAADTQYF. CDR3 coding DNA: TGTGCCAGCAGCCCCCGGGCCTCCCGTGCTGCAGATACGCAGTATTTT.

V and J are TRBV19 and TRBJ2-1; D gene uncertain. The CDR3 is 16 amino acids. Trimming took 7 bases from V and 0 from J, leaving 16 bases between them. Germline V gene data show CDR1 as LNHDA and CDR2 as SQIVND (reference sequence). The CDR3 reads CASIAPGASSYNEQFF. CDR3 sequence (DNA): TGTGCCAGTATTGCCCCGGGCGCCAGCTCCTACAATGAGCAGTTCTTC.

The CDR3 coding sequence is TGTGCCAGCAGGAGAGACAGCTCCTATAATTCACCCCTCCACTTT. It specifies CASRRDSSYNSPLHF. The chain employs TRBV9 and TRBJ1-6, with a possible D match to TRBD1 (5 bases). Germline-derived CDR1 and CDR2 are SGDLS and YYNGEE. The CDR3 covers 15 residues. V was clipped by 5 bases and J by 0 bases, with 9 bases between them. The whole variable domain, remainder taken from reference TRBV9 and TRBJ1-6, is DSGVTQTPKHLITATGQRVTLRCSPRSGDLSVYWYQQSLDQGLQFLIQYYNGEERAKGNILERFSAQQFPDLHSELNLSSLELGDSALYFCASRRDSSYNSPLHFGNGTRLTVT.

The CDR3 DNA is TGTGCCAGCAGCGTAAGGGGGGATGCTAATGAAAAACTGTTTTTT. This gives the protein CASSVRGDANEKLFF. The J gene is TRBJ1-4, the V gene TRBV9; D might be TRBD1 (6 bases). With 1 base removed from V and 3 bases from J, the gap between germline ends came to 10 bases. Looked up from germline, CDR1 is SGDLS and CDR2 is YYNGEE. The CDR3 totals 15 residues.

This chain links TRBV9 with TRBJ2-2; the D gene is possibly TRBD2 (7 bases). V lost 4 bases and J lost 3, with 16 bases in between. Germline lookup yields CDR1 SGDLS and CDR2 YYNGEE. The CDR3 extends over 16 amino acids. CDR3 sequence reads: CASSSMGGADTGELFF. The CDR3 region has the DNA TGTGCCAGCAGCTCCATGGGGGGGGCCGACACCGGGGAGCTGTTTTTT.

The J gene is TRBJ2-5, the V gene TRBV4-2, with D perhaps TRBD1 (6 bases). CDR1 is LGHNA, CDR2 YNFKEQ, per germline. The CDR3 contains 15 residues. V gave up 0 bases and J gave up 7 bases, with 15 bases separating them. Here the CDR3 reads CASSQDNQQGSTQYF. CDR3 coding DNA: TGTGCCAGCAGCCAAGATAACCAGCAGGGGTCGACCCAGTACTTC.

J is TRBJ2-5 and V is TRBV4-1, with unresolved D. Trimming took 2 bases from V and 4 from J, leaving 23 bases between them. The CDR3 spans 18 residues. Germline-derived CDR1 and CDR2 are MGHRA and YSYEKL. The DNA of the CDR3 is TGCGCCAGCAGCCAACGAATTGTAGAGTCACAAGGAAGAGAGACCCAGTACTTC. Its protein is CASSQRIVESQGRETQYF.

This chain connects TRBV24-1 to TRBJ2-3; 9 positions match TRBD2. CDR1 is KGHDR and CDR2 is SFDVKD in the germline V gene. Losses at the gene ends were 7 bases for V and 0 bases for J; bases not matched to a gene: 7. The CDR3 covers 16 residues. CDR3 nucleotides: TGTGCCACCAGCGACCCTACTAGCGGGAGCACAGATACGCAGTATTTT. Protein product: CATSDPTSGSTDTQYF.